This record looks at one TCR beta chain sequence and its context. Trimming left V 5 bases short and J 6 bases short, with 13 bases between. CDR3 length equals 13 residues. Germline V gives CDR1 LGHDT, CDR2 YNNKEL (reference sequence). These data are taken from a study of blood T cell repertoires in COVID-19. Profiling relied on immunoSEQ multiplex PCR, and the TCRdb table lists in-frame clones only, not all of them. This sample has 350,000 to 450,000 clones, with around 87% found just once. This clonotype was obtained from a human donor in a cohort sampled during active COVID-19. Sample: peripheral blood. The chain links TRBV3-1 (or the pseudogene TRBV3-2) to TRBJ2-5, with a tentative D call TRBD2 (5 bases). The CDR3 region is CASSSGERKTQYF. For the CDR3, the DNA is TGTGCCAGCAGCTCCGGGGAGAGAAAGACCCAGTACTTC.